The 8 T cell receptor beta chains below all came from one sample that was sequenced in a study of blood T cell repertoires in COVID-19. The repertoire was sequenced with immunoSEQ multiplex PCR; TCRdb's copy has only in-frame clones and lacks some. The repertoire has around 35,000 clones, 70% to 90% of them found once; the top ten carry roughly 44%. Sequencing was carried out using peripheral blood. Receptors originate from a human donor in a cohort sampled during active COVID-19.

J is TRBJ2-2 and V is TRBV10-3, with 8 nucleotides matching TRBD2. J lost 3 bases, V lost 6 bases, and 6 bases had no gene match. CDR1 is ENHRY, CDR2 SYGVKD, per germline. The CDR3 has 15 amino acids. CDR3 amino acids: CAIRAGGADTGELFF. CDR3 in DNA: TGTGCCATCAGAGCCGGGGGGGCTGACACCGGGGAGCTGTTTTTT.

This rearrangement joins TRBV29-1 to TRBJ2-3, with 8 positions matching TRBD2. The trim removed 5 bases at V and 4 bases at J, leaving 8 bases unmatched. This CDR3 region has 14 residues. Per germline, CDR1 SQVTM and CDR2 ANQGSEA. In DNA, the CDR3 is TGCAGCGTTTCGGCGGGGGGAACAGCAGATACGCAGTATTTT. Translating it yields CSVSAGGTADTQYF.

About this clone: Other DNA sequences in the sample encode the same CDR3. The V call is TRBV28, the J call TRBJ2-5, with 7 bases lining up with TRBD1. The CDR3 sequence is 14 residues long. Trimming took 5 bases from V and 1 from J; bases not matched to a gene: 4. Germline V gene sequence: CDR1 MDHEN, CDR2 SYDVKM. The CDR3 region has the DNA TGTGCCAGCAGTCCGGGACAGCTCCAAGAGACCCAGTACTTC. This encodes CASSPGQLQETQYF.

V usage is TRBV28 and J usage is TRBJ2-5, with 7 nucleotides matching TRBD1. J lost 4 bases, V lost 5 bases, and 10 bases had no gene match. The germline V gene encodes CDR1 MDHEN and CDR2 SYDVKM. The CDR3 runs to 15 residues. The CDR3 loop is CASSPYRGGRETQYF. Written as DNA, the CDR3 is TGTGCCAGCAGTCCCTACAGGGGTGGAAGAGAGACCCAGTACTTC.

The rearrangement links TRBV5-4 to TRBJ2-1, with TRBD2 matching over 7 bases. V trimming: 4 bases; J trimming: 4 bases; junction bases outside the gene matches: 5. The germline V gene has CDR1 SGHNT and CDR2 YYREEE (reference sequence). The length of the CDR3 is 14 residues. This CDR3 reads CASSQPGGYNEQFF. In nucleotides, the CDR3 is TGTGCCAGCAGCCAGCCGGGAGGATACAATGAGCAGTTCTTC.

This chain uses TRBV27 with TRBJ1-4; TRBD1 agrees at 7 bases. The CDR3 consists of 14 residues. Losses at the gene ends were 3 bases for V and 8 bases for J; bases not matched to a gene: 6. Looked up from germline, CDR1 is MNHEY and CDR2 is SMNVEV (reference sequence). CDR3 in DNA: TGTGCCAGCAGTTTTCAGGGGGTAGGAGAAAAACTGTTTTTT. Translated, it gives CASSFQGVGEKLFF. Full variable domain (remainder filled in from reference TRBV27 and TRBJ1-4): EAQVTQNPRYLITVTGKKLTVTCSQNMNHEYMSWYRQDPGLGLRQIYYSMNVEVTDKGDVPEGYKVSRKEKRNFPLILESPSPNQTSLYFCASSFQGVGEKLFFGSGTQLSVL.

The chain joins TRBV19 to TRBJ1-6; 10 bases line up with TRBD1. The CDR3 is 16 residues long. CDR1 is LNHDA, CDR2 SQIVND, per germline (reference sequence). V dropped 2 bases and J dropped 9; count of bases not matched to a gene: 7. The CDR3 protein is CASSIPGTGVLSPLHF. The DNA of the CDR3 is TGTGCCAGTAGTATACCCGGGACAGGGGTTCTTTCACCCCTCCACTTT.

This chain uses TRBV3-1 (or the pseudogene TRBV3-2) with TRBJ1-5, with D tentatively TRBD1 (5 bases). The CDR3 has 16 amino acids. The germline V gene has CDR1 LGHDT and CDR2 YNNKEL (reference sequence). Deletions cut 0 bases from V and 1 base from J, with 10 bases between. CDR3 DNA sequence: TGTGCCAGCAGCCAAGATACAAGGACAAGCAATCAGCCCCAGCATTTT. The encoded protein is CASSQDTRTSNQPQHF.